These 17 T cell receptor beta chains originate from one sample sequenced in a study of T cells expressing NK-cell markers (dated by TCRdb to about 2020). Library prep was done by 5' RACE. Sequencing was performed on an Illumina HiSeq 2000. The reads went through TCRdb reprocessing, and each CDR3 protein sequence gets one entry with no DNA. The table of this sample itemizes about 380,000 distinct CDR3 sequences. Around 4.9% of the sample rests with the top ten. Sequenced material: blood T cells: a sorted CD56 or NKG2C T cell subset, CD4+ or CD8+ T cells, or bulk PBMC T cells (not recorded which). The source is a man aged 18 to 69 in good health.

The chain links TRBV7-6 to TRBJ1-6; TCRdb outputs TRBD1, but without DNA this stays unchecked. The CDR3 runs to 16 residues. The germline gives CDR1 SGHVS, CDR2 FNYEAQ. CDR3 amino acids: CASSLVGTGYNSPLHF.

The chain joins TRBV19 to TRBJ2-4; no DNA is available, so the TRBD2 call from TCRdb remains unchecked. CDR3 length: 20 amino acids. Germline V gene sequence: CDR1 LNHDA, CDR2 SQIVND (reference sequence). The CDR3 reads CASSTSGGSGGKLAKNIQYF. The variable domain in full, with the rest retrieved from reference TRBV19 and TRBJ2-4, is DGGITQSPKYLFRKEGQNVTLSCEQNLNHDAMYWYRQDPGQGLRLIYYSQIVNDFQKGDIAEGYSVSREKKESFPLTVTSAQKNPTAFYLCASSTSGGSGGKLAKNIQYFGAGTRLSVL.

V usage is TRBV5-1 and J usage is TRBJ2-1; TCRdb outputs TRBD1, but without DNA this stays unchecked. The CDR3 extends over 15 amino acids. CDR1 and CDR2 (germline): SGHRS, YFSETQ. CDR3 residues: CASSPDVGAGNEQFF.

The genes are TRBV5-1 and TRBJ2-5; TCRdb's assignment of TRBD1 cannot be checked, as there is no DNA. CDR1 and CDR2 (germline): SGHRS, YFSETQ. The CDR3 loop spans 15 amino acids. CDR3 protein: CASSQKTGLRETQYF.

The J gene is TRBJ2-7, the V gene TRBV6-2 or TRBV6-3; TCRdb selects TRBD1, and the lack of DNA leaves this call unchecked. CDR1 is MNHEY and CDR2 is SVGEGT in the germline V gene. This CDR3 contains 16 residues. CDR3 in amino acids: CASRETSGTRGYEQYF.

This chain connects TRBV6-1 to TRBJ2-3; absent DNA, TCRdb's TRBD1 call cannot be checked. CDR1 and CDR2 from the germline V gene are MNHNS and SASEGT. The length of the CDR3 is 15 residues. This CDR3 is CASSLSGAQTDTQYF.

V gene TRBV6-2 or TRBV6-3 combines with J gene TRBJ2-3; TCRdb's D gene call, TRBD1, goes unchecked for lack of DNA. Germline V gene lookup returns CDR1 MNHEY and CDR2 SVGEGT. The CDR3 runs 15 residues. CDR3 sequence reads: CASSLVGASADTQYF.

CDR3 in amino acids: CSATTTGNQPQHF. V is TRBV20-1 and J is TRBJ1-5. The CDR3 is made up of 13 amino acids. Germline V lookup: CDR1 DFQATT, CDR2 SNEGSKA (reference sequence).

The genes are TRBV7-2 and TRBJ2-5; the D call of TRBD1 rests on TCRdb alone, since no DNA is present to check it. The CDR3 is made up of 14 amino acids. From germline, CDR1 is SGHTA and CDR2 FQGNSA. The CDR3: CASSSAGARETQYF.

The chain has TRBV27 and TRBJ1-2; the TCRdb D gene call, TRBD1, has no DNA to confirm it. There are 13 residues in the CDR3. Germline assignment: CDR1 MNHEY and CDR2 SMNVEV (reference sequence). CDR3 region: CASRPTATYGYTF.

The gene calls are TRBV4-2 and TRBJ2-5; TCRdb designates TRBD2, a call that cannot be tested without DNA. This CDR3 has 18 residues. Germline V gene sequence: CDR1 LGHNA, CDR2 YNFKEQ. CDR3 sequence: CASSQDLALAGDQETQYF.

The CDR3 loop reads CARPRLAGVYEQFF. V gene TRBV5-3 combines with J gene TRBJ2-1; no DNA is available, so the TRBD2 call from TCRdb remains unchecked. TRBV5-3 qualifies as an ORF whose function is uncertain. The CDR3 runs 14 residues.

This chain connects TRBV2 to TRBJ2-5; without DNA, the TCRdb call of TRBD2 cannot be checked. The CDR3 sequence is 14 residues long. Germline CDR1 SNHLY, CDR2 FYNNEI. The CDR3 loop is CASRPGLASGTQYF.

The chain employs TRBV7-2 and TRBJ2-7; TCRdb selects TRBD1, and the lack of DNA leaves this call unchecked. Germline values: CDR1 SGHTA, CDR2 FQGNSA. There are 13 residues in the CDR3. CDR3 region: CASSLSGLNEQYF.

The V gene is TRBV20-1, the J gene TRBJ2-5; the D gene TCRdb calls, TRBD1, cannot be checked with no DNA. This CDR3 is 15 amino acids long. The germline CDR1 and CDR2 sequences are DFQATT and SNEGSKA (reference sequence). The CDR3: CSARDLRGGQETQYF.

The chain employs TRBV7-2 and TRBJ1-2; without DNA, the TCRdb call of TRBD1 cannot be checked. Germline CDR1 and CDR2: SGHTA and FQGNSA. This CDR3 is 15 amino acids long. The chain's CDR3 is CASSIGSRQGEGYTF.

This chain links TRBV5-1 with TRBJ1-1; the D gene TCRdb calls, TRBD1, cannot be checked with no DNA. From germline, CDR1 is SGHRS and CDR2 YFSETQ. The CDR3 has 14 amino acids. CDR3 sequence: CASSFREIDTEAFF.